Listed below are T cell receptor beta chains from one sample, sequenced in a study of tumor and adjacent non-tumor tissue in lung cancer. MiXCR, applied by TCRdb to the multiplex PCR reads, yields one record per CDR3 protein. This sample has 130,000 or so distinct CDR3 sequences, with 60% to 70% found just once. The sample comprised lung tumor tissue. The receptors stem from a man aged 30 to 45 with non-small cell lung cancer. Each CDR3 is given with its conserved first and last residue. The D gene is left open where the match is weak. Size tells how often a clone was seen (once, few, many) or the class of an expanded clone, and some rows leave it out.

CDR3 DNA: TGCAGTGCTAGCCAATCGGATTCGGTGAGCCATCCCCAGCATTTT
CDR3 protein: CSASQSDSVSHPQHF
J gene: TRBJ1-5
D gene: NA
V gene: TRBV20-1
clone size: NA

CDR3 DNA: TGTGCCAGCTGCACTCAGACAGGGAGTACAGATATGCAGTATTTT
CDR3 protein: CASCTQTGSTDMQYF
J gene: TRBJ2-3
D gene: TRBD1
V gene: TRBV11-2
clone size: NA

CDR3 DNA: TGTGCCAGCAGCTTGGTCTTCGCCGGCTACACCTTC
CDR3 protein: CASSLVFAGYTF
J gene: TRBJ1-2
D gene: NA
V gene: TRBV5-6
clone size: NA

CDR3 DNA: TGTGCCAGCAGCCCCCTCTGGGGGGCGGATGGCTACACCTTC
CDR3 protein: CASSPLWGADGYTF
J gene: TRBJ1-2
D gene: NA
V gene: TRBV7-9
clone size: NA

CDR3 DNA: TGCAGTACTCGGACTAGCGGCTGCGAACAGTACTTC
CDR3 protein: CSTRTSGCEQYF
J gene: TRBJ2-7
D gene: TRBD2
V gene: TRBV20-1
clone size: NA

CDR3 DNA: TGTGCCATCCAGGGAGGAGCGGACACCGGGGAGCTGTTTTTT
CDR3 protein: CAIQGGADTGELFF
J gene: TRBJ2-2
D gene: NA
V gene: TRBV10-3
clone size: many

CDR3 DNA: TGTGCCAGCAGCTTGGGTGTCGGCCATGAGCAGTACTTC
CDR3 protein: CASSLGVGHEQYF
J gene: TRBJ2-7
D gene: NA
V gene: TRBV7-6
clone size: once

CDR3 DNA: TGCGCCGGCAGCCAAGGTGGGGGCTACGAGCAGTACTTC
CDR3 protein: CAGSQGGGYEQYF
J gene: TRBJ2-7
D gene: NA
V gene: TRBV4-1
clone size: NA

CDR3 DNA: TGTGCCAGCAGACCTTGGGACAGACAAGAGACCCAGTACTTC
CDR3 protein: CASRPWDRQETQYF
J gene: TRBJ2-5
D gene: TRBD1
V gene: TRBV7-9
clone size: few

CDR3 DNA: TGTGCCAGCAGTTTAAGGGAGGGGCTTGAGCAGTTCTTC
CDR3 protein: CASSLREGLEQFF
J gene: TRBJ2-1
D gene: TRBD2
V gene: TRBV12-3/TRBV12-4
clone size: few

CDR3 DNA: TGCAGTGCTTTACCTCCGAGACTACGAACCTCCTACAATGTGCAGTTCTTC
CDR3 protein: CSALPPRLRTSYNVQFF
J gene: TRBJ2-1
D gene: NA
V gene: TRBV20-1
clone size: once

CDR3 DNA: TGCGCCAGCAGCCAAGATTTCGGCGGGCAACACTTC
CDR3 protein: CASSQDFGGQHF
J gene: TRBJ2-7
D gene: NA
V gene: TRBV4-1
clone size: NA

CDR3 DNA: TGTGCCAGTAGATCGGGAATCGGCGTAACTAATGAAAAACTGTTTTTT
CDR3 protein: CASRSGIGVTNEKLFF
J gene: TRBJ1-4
D gene: NA
V gene: TRBV12-3/TRBV12-4
clone size: few

CDR3 DNA: TGCAGTGCTGGAGCGGTAGGGGGTTACAATGAGCAGTTCTTC
CDR3 protein: CSAGAVGGYNEQFF
J gene: TRBJ2-1
D gene: NA
V gene: TRBV20-1
clone size: NA